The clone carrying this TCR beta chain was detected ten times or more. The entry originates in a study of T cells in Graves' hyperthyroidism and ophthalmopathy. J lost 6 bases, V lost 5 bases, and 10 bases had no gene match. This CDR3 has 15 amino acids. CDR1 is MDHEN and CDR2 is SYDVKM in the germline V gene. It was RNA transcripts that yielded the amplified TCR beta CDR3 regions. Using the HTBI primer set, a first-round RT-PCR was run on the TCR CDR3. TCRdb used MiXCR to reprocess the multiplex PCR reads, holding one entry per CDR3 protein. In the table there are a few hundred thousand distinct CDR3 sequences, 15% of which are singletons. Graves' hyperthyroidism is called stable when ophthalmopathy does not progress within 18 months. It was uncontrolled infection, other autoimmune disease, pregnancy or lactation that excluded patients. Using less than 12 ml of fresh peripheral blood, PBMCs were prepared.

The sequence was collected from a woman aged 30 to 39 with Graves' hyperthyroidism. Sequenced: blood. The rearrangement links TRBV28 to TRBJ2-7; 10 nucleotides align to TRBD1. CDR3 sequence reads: CASSKPGQGSGEQYF. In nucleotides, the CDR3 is TGTGCCAGCAGTAAACCGGGACAGGGGTCGGGCGAGCAGTACTTC.